These T cell receptor beta chains were read from a single sample in a study of regulatory T cells in long-lasting Graves disease. MiXCR, applied by TCRdb to the multiplex PCR reads, yields one record per CDR3 protein. Seen here are hundreds of thousands of distinct CDR3 sequences, 12% observed once, and the top ten hold 8% to 10%. The data were also submitted as part of a second study, on T cells in Graves' hyperthyroidism and ophthalmopathy.

The sequenced sample was peripheral blood mononuclear cells (PBMCs), obtained at new diagnosis, from a patient treated with antithyroid drugs. Every receptor here comes from a woman aged 25 to 39 with Graves disease. Both conserved end residues are part of each CDR3. D genes are given only for firm matches. Only part of the rows carry a size: once, few, many, or a class if the clone is expanded.

d_call cdr3_length j_call clone_size v_call cdr3_nt cdr3_aa
TRBD2 16 TRBJ2-1 many TRBV6-1 TGTGCCAGCAGTCTCCCGACTAGCGGGAATATTAATGAGCAGTTCTTC CASSLPTSGNINEQFF
TRBD2 18 TRBJ2-1 - TRBV7-2 TGTGCCAGCAGCTTAAGGTGGCTAGCGGGGGTGGCCGGCGATGAGCAGTTCTTC CASSLRWLAGVAGDEQFF
- 13 TRBJ2-1 many TRBV29-1 TGCAGCTCCCGTGGGGTTTCTTACAATGAGCAGTTCTTC CSSRGVSYNEQFF
- 13 TRBJ2-3 many TRBV20-1 TGCAGTGCTATTGCGGGAAGTCCAGATACGCAGTATTTT CSAIAGSPDTQYF
- 15 TRBJ2-3 - TRBV7-3 TGTGCCAGCAGCTTAACGTCGGTGAACACAGATACGCAGTATTTT CASSLTSVNTDTQYF
TRBD2 13 TRBJ2-3 - TRBV12-5 TGTGCTGGTGGTCCCGGATCGGGGGGTACGCAGTATTTT CAGGPGSGGTQYF
- 15 TRBJ1-3 - TRBV19 TGTGCCAGTAGTCGACCACAAACCGGGGGAAACACCATATATTTT CASSRPQTGGNTIYF
- 14 TRBJ1-5 many TRBV18 TGTGCCAGCTCACCATTTAATAGCAATCAGCCCCAGCATTTT CASSPFNSNQPQHF
TRBD2 17 TRBJ2-5 many TRBV10-3 TGTGCCATCAGTGATCCGAATAGCGGGAGGGCCCGGGAGACCCAGTACTTC CAISDPNSGRARETQYF
- 8 TRBJ2-1 - TRBV10-2 TGCGCCAGCATAGGGCAGTTCTTC CASIGQFF
TRBD2 18 TRBJ2-7 many TRBV11-2 TGTGCCAGCAGCTTACTGGTACTACTAGCGGGAAACTCCTACGAGCAGTACTTC CASSLLVLLAGNSYEQYF
- 10 TRBJ1-2 many TRBV30 TGTGCCTCCGGGGTCGATCGCTACACCTTC CASGVDRYTF
- 13 TRBJ1-5 many TRBV20-1 TGCAGTGCTGAGGGGGGCTATAATCAGCCCCAGCATTTT CSAEGGYNQPQHF
- 16 TRBJ2-2 few TRBV9 TGTGCCAGCAGCGGACTGGACAGTGGGAACACCGGGGAGCTGTTTTTT CASSGLDSGNTGELFF
- 14 TRBJ1-1 few TRBV10-3 TGTGCCATCAGTGAGTCTGGCAGGGACACTGAAGCTTTCTTT CAISESGRDTEAFF
- 15 TRBJ1-1 many TRBV6-2/TRBV6-3 TGTGCCAGCGAGGAGTCAGGGAGAATGAACACTGAAGCTTTCTTT CASEESGRMNTEAFF
- 15 TRBJ2-1 few TRBV19 TGTGCCAGTAGTGCCGGGCAGGGGGGCTACAATGAGCAGTTCTTC CASSAGQGGYNEQFF
TRBD2 15 TRBJ2-3 few TRBV19 TGTGCCAGTAGACCCACCGGCGGGAGCACAGATACGCGGTATTTT CASRPTGGSTDTRYF
TRBD1 15 TRBJ1-2 many TRBV2 TGTGCCAGCAGTGAACTGGACAGGGTGTGGAGTGGCTACACCTTC CASSELDRVWSGYTF
- 14 TRBJ1-3 many TRBV7-8 TGTGCCAGCAGCTTAGCCGGGGGAGGAAACACCATATATTTT CASSLAGGGNTIYF
TRBD2 15 TRBJ2-3 many TRBV7-9 TGTGCCAGCAGCACCCGACTAGCAAGCACAGATACGCAGTATTTT CASSTRLASTDTQYF
- 14 TRBJ2-7 few TRBV3-1 TGTGCCAGCAGCCCAGGACAGACAATCTACGAGCAGTACTTC CASSPGQTIYEQYF
TRBD2 15 TRBJ2-5 many TRBV20-1 TGCAGTGCTAGAGTACTAGCGGGTTCTATAGGGGCCCAGTACTTC CSARVLAGSIGAQYF
- 14 TRBJ2-5 - TRBV3-1 TGTGCCAGCAAGGTCAGGGCAAGTCAAGAGACCCAGTACTTC CASKVRASQETQYF
- 14 TRBJ1-2 many TRBV10-3 TGTGCCATCCCTTCCAGGGGTCGAGACTATGGCTACACCTTC CAIPSRGRDYGYTF
- 16 TRBJ1-3 many TRBV13 TGTGCCAGCAGCTTATGGTCCTTGCACTCTGGAAACACCATATATTTT CASSLWSLHSGNTIYF
- 12 TRBJ2-1 many TRBV11-1 TGTGCCAGCAGCTTAGGTTTCGATGAGCAGTTCTTC CASSLGFDEQFF
- 17 TRBJ2-7 many TRBV3-2 TGTGCCAGCAGCCAAGAAAGTGAGGCGGGACCACCTCGCGAGCAGTACTTC CASSQESEAGPPREQYF
TRBD2 16 TRBJ2-2 many TRBV11-2 TGTGCCAGCAGCTTCCCTAGCGGGAGCGTGATCGGGGAGCTGTTTTTT CASSFPSGSVIGELFF